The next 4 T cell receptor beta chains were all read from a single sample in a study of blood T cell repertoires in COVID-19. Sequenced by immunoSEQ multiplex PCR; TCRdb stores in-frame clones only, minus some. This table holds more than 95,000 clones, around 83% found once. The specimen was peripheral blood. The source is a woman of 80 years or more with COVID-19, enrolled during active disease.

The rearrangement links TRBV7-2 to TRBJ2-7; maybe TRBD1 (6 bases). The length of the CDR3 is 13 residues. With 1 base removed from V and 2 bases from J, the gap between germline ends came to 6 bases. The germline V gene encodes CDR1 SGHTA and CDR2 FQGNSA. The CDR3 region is CASSLGGPYEQYF. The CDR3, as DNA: TGTGCCAGCAGCTTAGGGGGGCCCTACGAGCAGTACTTC.

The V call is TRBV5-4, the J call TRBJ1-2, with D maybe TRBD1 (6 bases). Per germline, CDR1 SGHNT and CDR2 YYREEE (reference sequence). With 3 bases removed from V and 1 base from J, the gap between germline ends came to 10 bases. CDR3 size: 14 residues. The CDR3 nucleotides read TGTGCCAGCAGCTCCGGACAGATTAACTATGGCTACACCTTC. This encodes CASSSGQINYGYTF.

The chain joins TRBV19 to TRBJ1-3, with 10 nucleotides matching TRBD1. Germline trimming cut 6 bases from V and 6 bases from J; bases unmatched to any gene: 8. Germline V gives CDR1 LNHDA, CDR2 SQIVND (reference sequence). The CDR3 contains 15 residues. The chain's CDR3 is CASRPGQGIENTIYF. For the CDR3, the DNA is TGTGCCAGTAGACCGGGACAGGGGATCGAAAACACCATATATTTT.

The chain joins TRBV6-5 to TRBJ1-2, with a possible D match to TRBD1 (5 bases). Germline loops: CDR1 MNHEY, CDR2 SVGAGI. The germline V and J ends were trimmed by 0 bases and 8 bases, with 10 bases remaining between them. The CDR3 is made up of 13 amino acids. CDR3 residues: CASSYSGGVGYTF. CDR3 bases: TGTGCCAGCAGTTACTCCGGGGGAGTGGGCTACACCTTC.